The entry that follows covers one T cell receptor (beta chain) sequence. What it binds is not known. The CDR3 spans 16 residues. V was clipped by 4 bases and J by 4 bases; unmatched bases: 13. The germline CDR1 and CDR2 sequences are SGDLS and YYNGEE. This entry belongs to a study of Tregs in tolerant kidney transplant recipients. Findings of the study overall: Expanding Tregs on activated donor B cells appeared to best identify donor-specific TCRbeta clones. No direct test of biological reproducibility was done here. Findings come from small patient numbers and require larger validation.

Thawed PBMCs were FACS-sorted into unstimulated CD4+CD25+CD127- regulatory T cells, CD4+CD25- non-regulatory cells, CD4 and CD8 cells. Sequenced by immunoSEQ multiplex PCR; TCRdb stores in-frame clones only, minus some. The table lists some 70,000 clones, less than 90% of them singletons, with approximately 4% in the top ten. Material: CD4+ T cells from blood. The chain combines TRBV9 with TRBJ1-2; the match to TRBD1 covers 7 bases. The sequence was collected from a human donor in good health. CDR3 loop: CASSPERTGRPYGYTF. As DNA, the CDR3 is TGTGCCAGCAGCCCAGAGAGGACAGGCAGACCCTATGGCTACACCTTC.